This entry features one TCR beta chain sequence. No antigen is known for it. Both 60 Vbeta primers and 13 Jbeta primers went into the PCR. TCRdb's copy holds only in-frame clones and misses some; the assay was immunoSEQ multiplex PCR. The sample lists 100,000 to 150,000 clones, roughly four fifths occurring once. This sample stems from a study of cytomegalovirus exposure and HLA in healthy donors. Points from the study as a whole: In an earlier analysis, in 620 or so donors, most V segments appeared productive either ~90% or ~30% of the time. Several of the most significant clusters were apparently associated with common viral pathogens in a later analysis.

This CDR3 has 16 amino acids. Per germline, CDR1 MNHEY and CDR2 SVGAGI. Trimming at V came to 2 bases and at J to 1 base, leaving 5 bases not matched to a gene. The TCR sequence derives from a man aged 45-65 years in good health and CMV-seropositive. The sample taken for sequencing was PBMCs. The chain combines TRBV6-5 with TRBJ1-1; 9 bases line up with TRBD1. The CDR3 protein is CASSYTGQGGNTEAFF. CDR3 DNA: TGTGCCAGCAGTTACACGGGACAGGGTGGGAACACTGAAGCTTTCTTT.